This T cell receptor (beta chain) was identified in a study of shared clonotypes between healthy human individuals. Notes on the study in general: The expectation was that sequencing depth would affect clonotype sharing among donors.

The CDR3 spans 15 residues. Germline V gene lookup returns CDR1 LGHNA and CDR2 YSLEER. The J segment lost 7 bases and the V segment lost 0 bases, leaving 7 bases of the junction unmatched. The naive CD8 subset, CD45RO-negative cells positively selected for CCR7, excluded terminally differentiated effector memory CD45RA+ cells. Details on this clone: No antigen is known for it.

It was roughly 190 ng DNA, approximately 28,000 T cell genomes, that sorted-subset replicate PCRs used. Clones were sequenced by immunoSEQ multiplex PCR, and TCRdb holds only the in-frame ones, with some missing. The sample lists millions of clones; 85% to 95% were seen once. This receptor was taken from a man younger than 30 in good health. Some clones in this sample may be carry-over from other donors' samples. V gene TRBV4-3 combines with J gene TRBJ1-2, with 8 bases fitting TRBD1. Sequenced input: naive CD8+ T cells from PBMCs. CDR3 nucleotide sequence: TGCGCCAGCAGCCAAGACCAGGGGGCGGTAGGTGGCTACACCTTC. This gives the protein CASSQDQGAVGGYTF.